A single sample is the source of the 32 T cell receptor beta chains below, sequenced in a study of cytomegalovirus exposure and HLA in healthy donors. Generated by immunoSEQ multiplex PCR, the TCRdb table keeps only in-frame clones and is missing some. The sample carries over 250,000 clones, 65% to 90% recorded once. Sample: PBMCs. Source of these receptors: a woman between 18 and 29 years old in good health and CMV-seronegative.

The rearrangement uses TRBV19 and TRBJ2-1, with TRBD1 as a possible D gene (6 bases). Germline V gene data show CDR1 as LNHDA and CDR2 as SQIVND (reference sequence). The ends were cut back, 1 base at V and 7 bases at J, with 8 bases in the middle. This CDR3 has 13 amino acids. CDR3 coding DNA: TGTGCCAGTAGTATAGCAGGGGAAAATGAGCAGTTCTTC. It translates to CASSIAGENEQFF.

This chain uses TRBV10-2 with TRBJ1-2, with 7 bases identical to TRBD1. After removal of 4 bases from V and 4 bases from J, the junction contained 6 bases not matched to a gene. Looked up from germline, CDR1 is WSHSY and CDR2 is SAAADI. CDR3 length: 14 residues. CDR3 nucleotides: TGCGCCAGCAGTGTACCGGGACAGACCTATGGCTACACCTTC. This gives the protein CASSVPGQTYGYTF.

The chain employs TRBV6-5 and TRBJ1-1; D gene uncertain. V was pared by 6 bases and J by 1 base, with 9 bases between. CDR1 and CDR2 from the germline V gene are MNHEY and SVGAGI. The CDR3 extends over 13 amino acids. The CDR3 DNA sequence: TGTGCCAGCAGCGACAACCCGAACACTGAAGCTTTCTTT. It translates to CASSDNPNTEAFF.

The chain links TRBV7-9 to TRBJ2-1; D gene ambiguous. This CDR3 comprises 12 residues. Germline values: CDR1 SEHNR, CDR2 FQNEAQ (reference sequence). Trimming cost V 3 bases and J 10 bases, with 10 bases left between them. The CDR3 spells CASSFPFGEQFF. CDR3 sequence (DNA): TGTGCCAGCAGCTTCCCATTCGGGGAGCAGTTCTTC.

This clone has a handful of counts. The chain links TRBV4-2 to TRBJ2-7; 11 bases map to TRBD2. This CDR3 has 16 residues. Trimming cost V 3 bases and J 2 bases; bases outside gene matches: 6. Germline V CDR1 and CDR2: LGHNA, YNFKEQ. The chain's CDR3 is CASSQDTSGSPYEQYF. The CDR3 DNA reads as TGTGCCAGCAGCCAGGATACTAGCGGGAGCCCCTACGAGCAGTACTTC.

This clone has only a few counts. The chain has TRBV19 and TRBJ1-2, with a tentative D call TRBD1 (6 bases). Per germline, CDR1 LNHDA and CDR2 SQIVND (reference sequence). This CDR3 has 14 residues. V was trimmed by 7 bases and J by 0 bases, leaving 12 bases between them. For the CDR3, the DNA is TGTGCCAGTACCCAGGGGATAGCTAACTATGGCTACACCTTC. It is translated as CASTQGIANYGYTF. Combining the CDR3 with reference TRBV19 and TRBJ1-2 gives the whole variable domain DGGITQSPKYLFRKEGQNVTLSCEQNLNHDAMYWYRQDPGQGLRLIYYSQIVNDFQKGDIAEGYSVSREKKESFPLTVTSAQKNPTAFYLCASTQGIANYGYTFGSGTRLTVV.

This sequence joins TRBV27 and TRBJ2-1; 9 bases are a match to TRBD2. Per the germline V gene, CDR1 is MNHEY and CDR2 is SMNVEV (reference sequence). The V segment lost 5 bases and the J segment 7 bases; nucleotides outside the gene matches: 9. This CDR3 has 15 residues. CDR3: CASSPPAGGLNEQFF. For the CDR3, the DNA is TGTGCCAGCAGTCCCCCAGCGGGGGGATTAAATGAGCAGTTCTTC.

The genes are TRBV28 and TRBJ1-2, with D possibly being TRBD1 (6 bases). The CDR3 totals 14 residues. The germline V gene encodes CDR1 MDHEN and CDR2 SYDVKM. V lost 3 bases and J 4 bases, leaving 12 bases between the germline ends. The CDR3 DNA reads TGTGCCAGCAGTTTGGGACACGGAGGCTATGGCTACACCTTC. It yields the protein CASSLGHGGYGYTF.

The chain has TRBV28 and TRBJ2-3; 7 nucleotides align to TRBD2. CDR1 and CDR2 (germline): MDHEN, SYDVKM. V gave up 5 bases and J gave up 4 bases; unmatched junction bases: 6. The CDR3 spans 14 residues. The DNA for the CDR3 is TGTGCCAGCAGTCTACCCACTAGCGCAGATACGCAGTATTTT. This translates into CASSLPTSADTQYF.

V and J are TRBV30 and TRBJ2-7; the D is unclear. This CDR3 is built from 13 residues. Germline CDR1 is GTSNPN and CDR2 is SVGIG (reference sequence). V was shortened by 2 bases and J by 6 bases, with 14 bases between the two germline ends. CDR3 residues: CAWSLGFTGEQYF. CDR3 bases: TGTGCCTGGAGTCTTGGATTCACGGGCGAGCAGTACTTC.

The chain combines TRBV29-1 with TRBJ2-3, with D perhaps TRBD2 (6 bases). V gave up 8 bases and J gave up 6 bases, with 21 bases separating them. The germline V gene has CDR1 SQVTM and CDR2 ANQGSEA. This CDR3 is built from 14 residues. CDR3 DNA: TGCAGCTTTCTGGTGGGGGAGGCAGGGGATACGCAGTATTTT. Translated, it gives CSFLVGEAGDTQYF.

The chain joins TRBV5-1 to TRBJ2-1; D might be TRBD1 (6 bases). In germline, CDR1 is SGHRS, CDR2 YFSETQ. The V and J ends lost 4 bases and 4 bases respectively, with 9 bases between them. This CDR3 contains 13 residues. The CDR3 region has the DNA TGCGCCAGCAGCCATGGACAGTACAATGAGCAGTTCTTC. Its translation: CASSHGQYNEQFF.

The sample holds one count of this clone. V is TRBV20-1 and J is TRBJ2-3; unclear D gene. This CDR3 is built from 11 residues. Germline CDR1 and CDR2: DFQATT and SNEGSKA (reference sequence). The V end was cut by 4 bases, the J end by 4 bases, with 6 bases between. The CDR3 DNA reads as TGCAGTGCTATTATTGCAGATACGCAGTATTTT. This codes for CSAIIADTQYF.

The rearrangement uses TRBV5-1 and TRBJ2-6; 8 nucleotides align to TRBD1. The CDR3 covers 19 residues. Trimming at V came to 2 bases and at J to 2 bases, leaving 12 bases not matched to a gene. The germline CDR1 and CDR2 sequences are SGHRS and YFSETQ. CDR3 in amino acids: CASSFITGPTGAGANVLTF. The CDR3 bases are TGCGCCAGCAGCTTTATTACGGGACCGACAGGGGCTGGGGCCAACGTCCTGACTTTC.

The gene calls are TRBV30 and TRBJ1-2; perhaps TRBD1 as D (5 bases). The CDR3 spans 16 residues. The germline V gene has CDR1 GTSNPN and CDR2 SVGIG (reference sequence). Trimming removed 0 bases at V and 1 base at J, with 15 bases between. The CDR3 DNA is TGTGCCTGGAGTGTGGGTGGTTCAGGGTTTAACTATGGCTACACCTTC. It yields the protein CAWSVGGSGFNYGYTF.

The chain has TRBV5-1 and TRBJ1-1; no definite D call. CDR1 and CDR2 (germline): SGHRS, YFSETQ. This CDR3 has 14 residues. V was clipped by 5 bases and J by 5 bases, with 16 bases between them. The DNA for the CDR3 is TGCGCCAGCAGGCGGGCCGAAATAGGGACTGAAGCTTTCTTT. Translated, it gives CASRRAEIGTEAFF. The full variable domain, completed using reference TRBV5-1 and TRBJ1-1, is KAGVTQTPRYLIKTRGQQVTLSCSPISGHRSVSWYQQTPGQGLQFLFEYFSETQRNKGNFPGRFSGRQFSNSRSEMNVSTLELGDSALYLCASRRAEIGTEAFFGQGTRLTVV.

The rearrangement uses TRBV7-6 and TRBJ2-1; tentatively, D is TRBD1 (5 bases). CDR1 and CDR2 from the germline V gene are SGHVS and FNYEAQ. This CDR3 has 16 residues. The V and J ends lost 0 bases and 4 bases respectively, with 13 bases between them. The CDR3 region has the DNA TGTGCCAGCAGCTTAGCGAAGGGGCCCTTTTACAATGAGCAGTTCTTC. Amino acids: CASSLAKGPFYNEQFF. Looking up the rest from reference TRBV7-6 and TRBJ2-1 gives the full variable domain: GAGVSQSPRYKVTKRGQDVALRCDPISGHVSLYWYRQALGQGPEFLTYFNYEAQQDKSGLPNDRFSAERPEGSISTLTIQRTEQRDSAMYRCASSLAKGPFYNEQFFGPGTRLTVL.

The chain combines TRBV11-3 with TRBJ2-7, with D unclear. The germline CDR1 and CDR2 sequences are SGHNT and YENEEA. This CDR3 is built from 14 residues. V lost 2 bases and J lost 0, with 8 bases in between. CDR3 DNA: TGTGCCAGCAGCTTATTGGTCGGCTCCTACGAGCAGTACTTC. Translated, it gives CASSLLVGSYEQYF.

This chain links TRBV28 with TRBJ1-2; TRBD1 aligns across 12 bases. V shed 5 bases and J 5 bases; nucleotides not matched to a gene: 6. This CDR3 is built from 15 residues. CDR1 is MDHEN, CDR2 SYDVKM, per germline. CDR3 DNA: TGTGCCAGCAGTCAACCGGGACAGGGGGCTTATGGCTACACCTTC. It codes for CASSQPGQGAYGYTF.

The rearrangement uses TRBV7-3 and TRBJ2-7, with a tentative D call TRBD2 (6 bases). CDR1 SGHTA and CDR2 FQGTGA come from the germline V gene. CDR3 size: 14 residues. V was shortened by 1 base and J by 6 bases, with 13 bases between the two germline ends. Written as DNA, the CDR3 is TGTGCCAGCAGCTTAAACGGGGGTCCTTCCGAGCAGTACTTC. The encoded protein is CASSLNGGPSEQYF.

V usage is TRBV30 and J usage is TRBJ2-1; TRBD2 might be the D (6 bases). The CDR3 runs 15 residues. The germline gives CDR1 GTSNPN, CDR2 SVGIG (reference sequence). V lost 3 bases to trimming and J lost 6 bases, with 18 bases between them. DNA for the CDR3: TGTGCCTGGAGCTCTGGGGCGGGGCCCTCCAATGAGCAGTTCTTC. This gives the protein CAWSSGAGPSNEQFF.

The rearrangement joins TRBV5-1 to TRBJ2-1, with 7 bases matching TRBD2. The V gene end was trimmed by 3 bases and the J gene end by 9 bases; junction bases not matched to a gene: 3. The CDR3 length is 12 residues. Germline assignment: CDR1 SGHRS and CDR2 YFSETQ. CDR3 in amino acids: CASSSLAGEQFF. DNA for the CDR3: TGCGCCAGCAGCTCGTTAGCGGGTGAGCAGTTCTTC. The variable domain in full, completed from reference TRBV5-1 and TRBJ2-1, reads KAGVTQTPRYLIKTRGQQVTLSCSPISGHRSVSWYQQTPGQGLQFLFEYFSETQRNKGNFPGRFSGRQFSNSRSEMNVSTLELGDSALYLCASSSLAGEQFFGPGTRLTVL.

The CDR3 bases are TGCGCCAGCAGTTATAGCTCCCCCCCTGGAAACACCATATATTTT. It is translated as CASSYSSPPGNTIYF. The chain is built from TRBV5-1 and TRBJ1-3; unclear D gene. Germline V gene sequence: CDR1 SGHRS, CDR2 YFSETQ. The CDR3 is 15 residues long. Trimming removed 5 bases at V and 2 bases at J, with 14 bases between.

As DNA, the CDR3 is TGTGCCAGCAGCAGGACAGGAGAAACTGAAGCTTTCTTT. Residues: CASSRTGETEAFF. V and J are TRBV11-2 and TRBJ1-1; TRBD1 matches 7 bases. The CDR3 length is 13 residues. The V gene end was trimmed by 5 bases and the J gene end by 5 bases; junction bases not matched to a gene: 5. Germline CDR1 and CDR2: SGHAT and FQNNGV.

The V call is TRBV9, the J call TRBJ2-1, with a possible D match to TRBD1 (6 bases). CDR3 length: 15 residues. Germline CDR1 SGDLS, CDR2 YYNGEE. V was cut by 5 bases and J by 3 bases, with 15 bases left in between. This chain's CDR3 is CASSEQGPNYNEQFF. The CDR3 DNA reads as TGTGCCAGCAGTGAACAGGGCCCTAACTACAATGAGCAGTTCTTC. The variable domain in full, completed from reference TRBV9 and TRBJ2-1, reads DSGVTQTPKHLITATGQRVTLRCSPRSGDLSVYWYQQSLDQGLQFLIQYYNGEERAKGNILERFSAQQFPDLHSELNLSSLELGDSALYFCASSEQGPNYNEQFFGPGTRLTVL.

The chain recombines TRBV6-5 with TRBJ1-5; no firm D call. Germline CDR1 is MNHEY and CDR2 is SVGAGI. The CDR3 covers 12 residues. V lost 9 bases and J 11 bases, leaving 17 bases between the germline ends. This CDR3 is CARGSSGVAQHF. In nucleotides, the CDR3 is TGTGCCAGGGGCAGTTCCGGGGTGGCCCAGCATTTT.

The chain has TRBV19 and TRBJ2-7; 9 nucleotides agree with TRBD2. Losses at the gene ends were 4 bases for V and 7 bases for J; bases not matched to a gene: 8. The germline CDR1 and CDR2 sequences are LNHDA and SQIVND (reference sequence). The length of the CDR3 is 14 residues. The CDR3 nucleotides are TGTGCCAGTAGTAACGTAGCGGGAGTGCTTGAGCAGTACTTC. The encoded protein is CASSNVAGVLEQYF.

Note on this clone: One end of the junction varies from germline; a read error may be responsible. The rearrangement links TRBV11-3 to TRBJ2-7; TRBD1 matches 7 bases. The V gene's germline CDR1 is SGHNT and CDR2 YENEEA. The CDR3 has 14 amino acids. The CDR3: CASSRQGDSSEQYF. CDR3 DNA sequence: TGTGCCAGCAGCAGACAGGGAGATTCCTCCGAGCAGTACTTC.

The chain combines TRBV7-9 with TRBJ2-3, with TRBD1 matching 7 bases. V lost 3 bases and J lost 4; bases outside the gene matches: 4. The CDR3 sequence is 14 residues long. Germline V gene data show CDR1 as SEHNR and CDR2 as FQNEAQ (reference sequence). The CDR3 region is CASSFTGAPDTQYF. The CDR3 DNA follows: TGTGCCAGCAGCTTTACAGGGGCCCCAGATACGCAGTATTTT.

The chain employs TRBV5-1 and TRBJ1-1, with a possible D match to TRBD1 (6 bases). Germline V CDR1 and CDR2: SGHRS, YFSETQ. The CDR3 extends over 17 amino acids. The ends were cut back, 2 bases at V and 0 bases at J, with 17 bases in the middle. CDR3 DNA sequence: TGCGCCAGCAGCTTAAAAAAGACAGGCTCCATGAACACTGAAGCTTTCTTT. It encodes CASSLKKTGSMNTEAFF. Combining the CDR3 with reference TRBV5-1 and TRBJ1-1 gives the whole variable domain KAGVTQTPRYLIKTRGQQVTLSCSPISGHRSVSWYQQTPGQGLQFLFEYFSETQRNKGNFPGRFSGRQFSNSRSEMNVSTLELGDSALYLCASSLKKTGSMNTEAFFGQGTRLTVV.

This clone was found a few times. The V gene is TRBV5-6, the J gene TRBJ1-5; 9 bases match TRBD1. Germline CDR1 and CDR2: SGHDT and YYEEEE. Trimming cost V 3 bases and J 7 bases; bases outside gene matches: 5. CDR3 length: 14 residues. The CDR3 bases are TGTGCCAGCAGCTCGGGACAGGGCGGCCAGCCCCAGCATTTT. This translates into CASSSGQGGQPQHF.

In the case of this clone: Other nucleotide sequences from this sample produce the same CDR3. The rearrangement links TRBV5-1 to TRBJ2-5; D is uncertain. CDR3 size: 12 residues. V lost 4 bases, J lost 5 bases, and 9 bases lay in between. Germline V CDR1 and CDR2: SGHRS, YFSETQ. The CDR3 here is CASSPGGETQYF. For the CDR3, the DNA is TGCGCCAGCAGCCCTGGTGGCGAGACCCAGTACTTC.